These 19 T cell receptor beta chains originate from one sample sequenced in a study of T cell responses to AZD1222 COVID-19 vaccine. This table comes from immunoSEQ multiplex PCR, and its TCRdb copy is limited to in-frame clones, with some not included. The sample carries 100,000 to 150,000 clones, about 89% recorded once. Sequences were derived from peripheral blood, sampled on day 0 of AZD1222 vaccination. The receptors come from an adult in good health.

V usage is TRBV4-1 and J usage is TRBJ1-3; D gene uncertain. The CDR3 contains 13 residues. From germline, CDR1 is MGHRA and CDR2 YSYEKL. Between the trimmed V and J ends, which lost 1 base and 3 bases, there was a span of 4 bases. CDR3 in amino acids: CASSQVRGNTIYF. In nucleotides, the CDR3 is TGCGCCAGCAGCCAAGTTCGTGGAAACACCATATATTTT.

The chain joins TRBV5-4 to TRBJ1-1; 8 positions agree with TRBD1. The ends lost 6 bases at V and 1 base at J; junction bases unmatched: 11. Germline loops: CDR1 SGHNT, CDR2 YYREEE (reference sequence). CDR3 length equals 16 residues. The DNA for the CDR3 is TGTGCCAGCAAGTCTATGGGTGGGACAGGGAACACTGAAGCTTTCTTT. Residues: CASKSMGGTGNTEAFF.

V and J are TRBV4-2 and TRBJ2-2; 7 bases fit TRBD1. CDR1 is LGHNA and CDR2 is YNFKEQ in the germline V gene. The V segment lost 4 bases and the J segment 5 bases; nucleotides outside the gene matches: 4. The CDR3 has 14 amino acids. This CDR3 reads CASSRTGTTGELFF. Written as DNA, the CDR3 is TGTGCCAGCAGCCGGACAGGAACGACCGGGGAGCTGTTTTTT.

In this sample, this clone turned up once. This CDR3 is CASSERSDTQYF. The CDR3 DNA reads as TGTGCCAGCAGTGAGAGGTCAGATACGCAGTATTTT. V is TRBV2 and J is TRBJ2-3; D ambiguous. The V end lost 3 bases, the J end lost 4 bases, and 5 bases lay between the germline ends. CDR3 length equals 12 residues. Germline CDR1 and CDR2: SNHLY and FYNNEI.

The chain is built from TRBV4-3 and TRBJ1-4; D gene unclear. The CDR3 is 15 amino acids. Trimming left V 0 bases short and J 1 base short, with 6 bases between. Per the germline V gene, CDR1 is LGHNA and CDR2 is YSLEER. Written as DNA, the CDR3 is TGCGCCAGCAGCCAAGATTACATAACTAATGAAAAACTGTTTTTT. Its protein is CASSQDYITNEKLFF.

The V and J genes are TRBV7-2 and TRBJ1-4; D gene unclear. There are 15 residues in the CDR3. V was shortened by 5 bases and J by 0 bases, with 10 bases between the two germline ends. The germline V gene has CDR1 SGHTA and CDR2 FQGNSA. CDR3 in amino acids: CASSIIGATNEKLFF. CDR3 sequence (DNA): TGTGCCAGCAGCATCATCGGTGCAACTAATGAAAAACTGTTTTTT.

The chain recombines TRBV12-3 or TRBV12-4 with TRBJ2-7, with TRBD2 as a possible D gene (6 bases). V gave up 3 bases and J gave up 4 bases, with 7 bases separating them. The CDR3 totals 12 residues. CDR3: CASSFAGYEQYF. The CDR3 DNA reads TGTGCCAGCAGTTTTGCGGGGTACGAGCAGTACTTC.

The chain carries TRBV27 and TRBJ2-3; D is uncertain. Germline values: CDR1 MNHEY, CDR2 SMNVEV (reference sequence). The CDR3 runs 14 residues. The germline V and J ends were trimmed by 3 bases and 2 bases, with 9 bases remaining between them. CDR3 protein: CASSFKGYTDTQYF. In DNA, the CDR3 is TGTGCCAGCAGTTTTAAGGGTTACACAGATACGCAGTATTTT.

The chain links TRBV5-4 to TRBJ1-1, with TRBD1 matching 8 bases. This CDR3 is 14 amino acids long. Germline CDR1 reads SGHNT; CDR2 reads YYREEE (reference sequence). V trimming: 4 bases; J trimming: 1 base; junction bases outside the gene matches: 3. CDR3 region: CASSRQGSNTEAFF. The CDR3 DNA sequence: TGTGCCAGCAGCAGACAGGGGTCGAACACTGAAGCTTTCTTT.

This chain links TRBV6-1 with TRBJ1-2; 9 bases are shared with TRBD1. V lost 2 bases, J lost 3 bases, and 13 bases stayed unmatched. The CDR3 loop spans 18 amino acids. Per the germline V gene, CDR1 is MNHNS and CDR2 is SASEGT. CDR3 bases: TGTGCCAGCAGTGAATTAGGGACAGGGATTGGTAACGACTATGGCTACACCTTC. The encoded protein is CASSELGTGIGNDYGYTF.

The CDR3 protein is CASTLTGERGYTF. The CDR3 DNA sequence: TGTGCCAGCACCCTCACAGGGGAACGGGGCTACACCTTC. This chain joins TRBV7-9 and TRBJ1-2; 7 bases are a match to TRBD1. Germline V lookup: CDR1 SEHNR, CDR2 FQNEAQ (reference sequence). V dropped 7 bases and J dropped 8; count of bases not matched to a gene: 10. There are 13 residues in the CDR3.

CDR3 nucleotide sequence: TGTGCCTGGAGTTCTCCTCTGACGGGGGCAGTCACCGGGGAGCTGTTTTTT. Amino acids: CAWSSPLTGAVTGELFF. The chain links TRBV30 to TRBJ2-2, with D perhaps being TRBD1 or TRBD2 (6 bases each). Trimming shortened V by 2 bases and J by 4 bases, and 20 bases separated the two germline ends. Per the germline V gene, CDR1 is GTSNPN and CDR2 is SVGIG (reference sequence). CDR3 length: 17 amino acids.

J is TRBJ1-5 and V is TRBV4-1; D remains ambiguous. This CDR3 contains 15 residues. Deletions cut 4 bases from V and 8 bases from J, with 18 bases between. Per germline, CDR1 MGHRA and CDR2 YSYEKL. The CDR3 sequence: CASSLGPISWEPQHF. The CDR3 coding sequence is TGCGCCAGCAGCCTGGGTCCGATCTCCTGGGAGCCCCAGCATTTT.

V and J are TRBV19 and TRBJ2-3, with 10 bases that match TRBD2. CDR1 LNHDA and CDR2 SQIVND come from the germline V gene (reference sequence). Germline trimming cut 5 bases from V and 2 bases from J; bases unmatched to any gene: 7. The length of the CDR3 is 16 residues. The CDR3 DNA reads as TGTGCCAGTAGTTTTATAGCGGGGGGACCCACAGATACGCAGTATTTT. This sequence encodes CASSFIAGGPTDTQYF.

In DNA, the CDR3 is TGTGCCAGCAGCTTATATGACTCGATGAACTATGGCTACACCTTC. It specifies CASSLYDSMNYGYTF. The chain employs TRBV7-9 and TRBJ1-2; D uncertain. The germline V and J ends were trimmed by 2 bases and 2 bases, with 12 bases remaining between them. Looked up from germline, CDR1 is SEHNR and CDR2 is FQNEAQ (reference sequence). The CDR3 has 15 residues.

This chain uses TRBV5-4 with TRBJ1-1; D is unresolved. The CDR3 is 12 residues long. V lost 1 base and J lost 8, with 9 bases in between. Germline V gives CDR1 SGHNT, CDR2 YYREEE (reference sequence). The CDR3 DNA reads TGTGCCAGCAGCTTGTATGACGGAGAAGCTTTCTTT. It translates to CASSLYDGEAFF.

This chain links TRBV27 with TRBJ1-1; no clear D gene. The ends were cut back, 8 bases at V and 6 bases at J, with 19 bases in the middle. Germline loops: CDR1 MNHEY, CDR2 SMNVEV (reference sequence). This CDR3 region has 14 residues. CDR3 amino acids: CASADINGRAEAFF. The CDR3 DNA sequence: TGTGCCAGCGCCGATATTAATGGTAGGGCTGAAGCTTTCTTT.

On this clone: This CDR3 is also generated by other DNA sequences in the sample. The J gene is TRBJ2-7, the V gene TRBV12-3 or TRBV12-4; no reliable D call. V was shortened by 1 base and J by 4 bases, with 2 bases between the two germline ends. The CDR3 runs 11 residues. The CDR3 region is CASSLGYEQYF. In DNA form, the CDR3 reads TGTGCCAGCAGTTTAGGATACGAGCAGTACTTC.

CDR3 sequence reads: CASGRPGDSRGTEAFF. The CDR3 nucleotides read TGTGCTAGTGGACGTCCTGGCGACAGTCGAGGCACTGAAGCTTTCTTT. The chain joins TRBV12-5 to TRBJ1-1, with D possibly TRBD1 on 5 matching bases. V lost 6 bases and J lost 4, with 21 bases in between. This CDR3 has 16 residues. Germline V lookup: CDR1 LGHNT, CDR2 FRNRAP.